Detailed here is one TCR beta chain. This record belongs to a study of T cells in Graves' hyperthyroidism and ophthalmopathy. RNA transcripts gave rise to amplified TCR beta CDR3 regions. The primer set for the first-round RT-PCR of the TCR CDR3 was HTBI. Each CDR3 protein gets one entry after TCRdb re-called the multiplex PCR reads with MiXCR. The sample has about 660,000 distinct CDR3 sequences, less than 45% seen once. This clonotype was sampled from an adult man with Graves' disease, either hyperthyroidism or ophthalmopathy (not recorded which). Sequencing was done on a sample of peripheral blood or thyroid tissue (not recorded which).

The chain's CDR3 is CARSGANVLTF. The CDR3 DNA sequence: TGTGCCCGCTCTGGGGCCAACGTCCTGACTTTC. V usage is TRBV7-4 and J usage is TRBJ2-6; D is undetermined. With 11 bases removed from V and 0 bases from J, the gap between germline ends came to 2 bases. The CDR3 extends over 11 amino acids. From germline, CDR1 is SGHVT and CDR2 SQSDAQ.